One T cell receptor beta chain is described in this entry. The data were obtained in a study of T cell changes during pregnancy in multiple sclerosis. Repertoires were generated with immunoSEQ multiplex PCR, while TCRdb's copy carries only in-frame clones and drops some. This sample carries 100,000 or so clones, less than 95% of them seen once, and the ten largest clones take over 0.6%. The CDR3 is 17 amino acids. The V gene's germline CDR1 is LNHDA and CDR2 SQIVND (reference sequence). V was clipped by 2 bases and J by 8 bases, with 22 bases between them. This chain links TRBV19 with TRBJ1-5; D is perhaps TRBD1 (6 bases). The sequences come from peripheral blood, collected in the second trimester of pregnancy. This sequence was found in a female donor in good health, enrolled as a control in a pregnancy study. CDR3 bases: TGTGCCAGTAGTATAAAGAGTAGGGGGATACCTAGGGAGCCCCAGCATTTT. It translates to CASSIKSRGIPREPQHF.